The clone carrying this T cell receptor (beta chain) was recorded many times. TCRdb re-called the PCR reads through MiXCR, storing one row per CDR3 protein. The sample contains about 500,000 distinct CDR3 sequences, roughly a fifth of which appear only once. This sample is drawn from a study of molecular identifiers for immune sequencing clone quantification. Germline lookup yields CDR1 MNHNY and CDR2 SVGAGI (reference sequence). The V and J ends lost 6 bases and 11 bases, in that order; junction bases with no gene match: 16. This CDR3 is built from 15 residues. The chain employs TRBV6-6 and TRBJ1-1; 9 positions match TRBD1. The sample consisted of naive CD8+ T cells from blood, with Jurkat cell RNA spiked in. The sample's subset: FACS-sorted CD8+CD4-CCR7+CD45RA+ naive T cells. The receptor was derived from a human donor in good health. Some libraries in this study had Jurkat cell RNA spiked in. The chain's CDR3 is CASRPGQGRDLEAFF. DNA for the CDR3: TGTGCCAGCAGACCCGGACAGGGGAGGGATTTGGAGGCTTTCTTT.